The rows below give T cell receptor beta chains drawn from one sample of a study of liver allograft versus peripheral blood T cells. TCRdb re-called the reads through MiXCR, storing one row per CDR3 protein. The sample records about 10,000 distinct CDR3 sequences, just over 20% being singletons. Receptor source: a human patient who had a liver transplant. Part of the T cell pool may stem from the graft donor. The CDR3 runs from the conserved cysteine through the conserved F or W.

CDR3 protein	V gene	J gene
CASSPLSVSSYEQYF	TRBV27	TRBJ2-7
CASSIYRDLDPQHF	TRBV19	TRBJ1-5
CASRFGGDTEAFF	TRBV28	TRBJ1-1
CASSLLPGPVNTEAFF	TRBV14	TRBJ1-1
CSASKSVGLANNEQFF	TRBV20-1	TRBJ2-1
CASSPLGGSSGANVLTF	TRBV28	TRBJ2-6
CASSFEGVVSGYTF	TRBV7-9	TRBJ1-2
CASSVRQGTKNIQYF	TRBV11-2	TRBJ2-4
CASSPGSRAGRRSGELFF	TRBV18	TRBJ2-2
CASWVAGTDTQYF	TRBV28	TRBJ2-3
CASSTGTGGSLTNEKLSF	TRBV5-4	TRBJ1-4
CASSLGQFNTEAFF	TRBV7-9	TRBJ1-1
CASQAGTATEKLFF	TRBV5-1	TRBJ1-4
CASSDSGGDQPQHF	TRBV6-1	TRBJ1-5
CASSPPVGWETQYF	TRBV18	TRBJ2-5
CASSGQGARSEKLFF	TRBV28	TRBJ1-4
CPCPLGLAFQSNYEQYF	TRBV27	TRBJ2-7